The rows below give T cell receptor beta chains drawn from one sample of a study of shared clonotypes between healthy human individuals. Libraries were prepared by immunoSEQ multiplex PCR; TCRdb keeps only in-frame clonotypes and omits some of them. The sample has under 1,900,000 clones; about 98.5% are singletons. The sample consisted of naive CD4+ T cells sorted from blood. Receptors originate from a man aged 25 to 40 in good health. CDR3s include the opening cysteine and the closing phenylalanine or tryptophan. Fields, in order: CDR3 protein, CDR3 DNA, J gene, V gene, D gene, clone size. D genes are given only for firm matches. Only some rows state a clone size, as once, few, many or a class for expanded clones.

cdr3_aa: CAWTSNRGGGYTF; cdr3_nt: TGTGCCTGGACATCAAACAGGGGCGGGGGCTACACCTTC; j_call: TRBJ1-2; v_call: TRBV30; d_call: TRBD1; clone_size: -
cdr3_aa: CASSSIYEQYF; cdr3_nt: TGTGCCAGCAGTAGCATCTATGAGCAGTACTTC; j_call: TRBJ2-7; v_call: TRBV25-1; d_call: -; clone_size: -
cdr3_aa: CASSYVSSKMGKLFF; cdr3_nt: TGTGCCAGCAGTTACGTCTCGTCTAAAATGGGAAAACTGTTTTTT; j_call: TRBJ1-4; v_call: TRBV6-5; d_call: -; clone_size: -
cdr3_aa: CASSPIGANTEAFF; cdr3_nt: TGTGCCAGCAGCCCTATCGGGGCCAACACTGAAGCTTTCTTT; j_call: TRBJ1-1; v_call: TRBV7-9; d_call: -; clone_size: -
cdr3_aa: CASSIRQGTDTQYF; cdr3_nt: TGTGCCAGCAGCATTCGACAGGGCACAGATACGCAGTATTTT; j_call: TRBJ2-3; v_call: TRBV9; d_call: -; clone_size: once
cdr3_aa: CASSSLRDYGYTF; cdr3_nt: TGTGCCAGCAGTTCCCTTCGGGACTATGGCTACACCTTC; j_call: TRBJ1-2; v_call: TRBV28; d_call: -; clone_size: -
cdr3_aa: CASSQDWGLGNIQYF; cdr3_nt: TGTGCCAGCAGCCAAGATTGGGGGCTAGGAAACATTCAGTACTTC; j_call: TRBJ2-4; v_call: TRBV4-2; d_call: -; clone_size: -
cdr3_aa: CASRHIARSTDTQYF; cdr3_nt: TGTGCCAGCAGACATATAGCGAGAAGCACAGATACGCAGTATTTT; j_call: TRBJ2-3; v_call: TRBV11-2; d_call: -; clone_size: -
cdr3_aa: CASSPLSEQFF; cdr3_nt: TGTGCCAGCAGTCCTCTCAGTGAGCAGTTCTTC; j_call: TRBJ2-1; v_call: TRBV6-6; d_call: -; clone_size: -
cdr3_aa: CASSLAAQETQYF; cdr3_nt: TGTGCCAGCAGCTTAGCCGCCCAAGAGACCCAGTACTTC; j_call: TRBJ2-5; v_call: TRBV7-6; d_call: -; clone_size: -
cdr3_aa: CASKLLGTSDSYGYTF; cdr3_nt: TGTGCCAGCAAACTATTAGGGACCTCCGATTCCTATGGCTACACCTTC; j_call: TRBJ1-2; v_call: TRBV27; d_call: -; clone_size: -
cdr3_aa: CASSLGRTNTEAFF; cdr3_nt: TGTGCCAGCAGCTTAGGCCGGACAAACACTGAAGCTTTCTTT; j_call: TRBJ1-1; v_call: TRBV7-8; d_call: -; clone_size: -
cdr3_aa: CASSLEVGRVLYF; cdr3_nt: TGCGCCAGCAGCTTGGAGGTGGGACGGGTGCTTTACTTC; j_call: TRBJ2-7; v_call: TRBV5-1; d_call: -; clone_size: -
cdr3_aa: CASTGFTGGGNTIYF; cdr3_nt: TGTGCCAGCACTGGATTCACAGGGGGCGGAAACACCATATATTTT; j_call: TRBJ1-3; v_call: TRBV6-7; d_call: TRBD1; clone_size: -
cdr3_aa: CASSGEVGSWETQYF; cdr3_nt: TGTGCCAGCAGTGGGGAAGTCGGGAGCTGGGAGACCCAGTACTTC; j_call: TRBJ2-5; v_call: TRBV2; d_call: -; clone_size: -
cdr3_aa: CASSGAMYQETQYF; cdr3_nt: TGTGCCAGCAGTGGGGCAATGTACCAAGAGACCCAGTACTTC; j_call: TRBJ2-5; v_call: TRBV6-1; d_call: -; clone_size: -
cdr3_aa: CAISDPAAKSHEQYF; cdr3_nt: TGTGCCATCAGTGATCCCGCGGCCAAATCCCACGAGCAGTACTTC; j_call: TRBJ2-7; v_call: TRBV10-3; d_call: -; clone_size: once
cdr3_aa: CASSLGTGIKSNQPQHF; cdr3_nt: TGTGCCAGCAGCTTGGGGACAGGGATTAAAAGCAATCAGCCCCAGCATTTT; j_call: TRBJ1-5; v_call: TRBV5-6; d_call: TRBD1; clone_size: once
cdr3_aa: CASSLDDSGQYF; cdr3_nt: TGTGCCAGCAGCTTAGACGACTCGGGGCAGTACTTC; j_call: TRBJ2-7; v_call: TRBV7-9; d_call: -; clone_size: -
cdr3_aa: CASSMNNNEQFF; cdr3_nt: TGTGCCAGCAGTATGAATAACAATGAGCAGTTCTTC; j_call: TRBJ2-1; v_call: TRBV7-9; d_call: -; clone_size: -
cdr3_aa: CSVQYYNEQFF; cdr3_nt: TGCAGCGTTCAATATTACAATGAGCAGTTCTTC; j_call: TRBJ2-1; v_call: TRBV29-1; d_call: -; clone_size: -
cdr3_aa: CASSPTSGSYNEQFF; cdr3_nt: TGTGCCAGCAGCCCGACTAGCGGCTCCTACAATGAGCAGTTCTTC; j_call: TRBJ2-1; v_call: TRBV5-4; d_call: TRBD2; clone_size: -
cdr3_aa: CAISERDSYEQYF; cdr3_nt: TGTGCCATCAGTGAGAGGGACTCCTACGAGCAGTACTTC; j_call: TRBJ2-7; v_call: TRBV10-3; d_call: -; clone_size: -
cdr3_aa: CASSQFPIAGVGTGELFF; cdr3_nt: TGTGCCAGCAGCCAATTCCCGATAGCGGGAGTGGGGACCGGGGAGCTGTTTTTT; j_call: TRBJ2-2; v_call: TRBV14; d_call: TRBD2; clone_size: -
cdr3_aa: CASSLGVQPQHF; cdr3_nt: TGTGCCAGCAGCTTAGGGGTACAGCCCCAGCATTTT; j_call: TRBJ1-5; v_call: TRBV7-2; d_call: -; clone_size: -
cdr3_aa: CASSQGSGRYTDTQYF; cdr3_nt: TGTGCCAGCAGCCAAGGGAGCGGGAGGTACACAGATACGCAGTATTTT; j_call: TRBJ2-3; v_call: TRBV14; d_call: TRBD2; clone_size: -
cdr3_aa: CASSLIGRVNTEAFF; cdr3_nt: TGTGCCAGCAGTTTGATTGGCAGAGTGAACACTGAAGCTTTCTTT; j_call: TRBJ1-1; v_call: TRBV28; d_call: -; clone_size: -
cdr3_aa: CASSRTSGRGETQYF; cdr3_nt: TGTGCCAGCAGCCGGACTAGCGGGAGAGGAGAGACCCAGTACTTC; j_call: TRBJ2-5; v_call: TRBV9; d_call: TRBD2; clone_size: -
cdr3_aa: CASSLHRPLAGVLNTGELFF; cdr3_nt: TGCGCCAGCAGCCTACATCGCCCTCTAGCGGGAGTTTTGAACACCGGGGAGCTGTTTTTT; j_call: TRBJ2-2; v_call: TRBV4-3; d_call: TRBD2; clone_size: -
cdr3_aa: CASSSGRGQVEQYF; cdr3_nt: TGTGCCAGCAGCTCGGGCAGGGGTCAAGTCGAGCAGTACTTC; j_call: TRBJ2-7; v_call: TRBV5-4; d_call: -; clone_size: -
cdr3_aa: CASSGDRIGDNEQFF; cdr3_nt: TGTGCCAGCAGTGGAGATAGGATAGGAGACAATGAGCAGTTCTTC; j_call: TRBJ2-1; v_call: TRBV6-1; d_call: -; clone_size: -
cdr3_aa: CATSKGGFEQYF; cdr3_nt: TGTGCCACCAGCAAGGGGGGTTTCGAGCAGTACTTC; j_call: TRBJ2-7; v_call: TRBV15; d_call: -; clone_size: -